This TCR beta chain was recorded in a study of T cell repertoires in cytomegalovirus infection. Study background: Newly reported HLA-C-restricted and thoroughly characterized HLA-B-restricted CMV epitopes were employed.

Each CDR3 protein gets one entry after TCRdb re-called the reads with MiXCR. The sample shows approximately 340,000 distinct CDR3 sequences, about 27% of them seen only once. The germline V gene has CDR1 SGHDT and CDR2 YYEEEE. There are 16 residues in the CDR3. The junction had 9 bases not matched to a gene; V was cut back by 2 bases and J by 4 bases. With regard to this clonotype: Its antigen is as yet unknown.

The chain couples TRBV5-6 to TRBJ2-1; 7 bases are shared with TRBD2. This receptor was taken from a human donor in good health (CMV status not recorded). Some clones in this sample may be carry-over from other donors' samples. Sequenced here: cultured PBMCs, sampled from culture after CMV antigen stimulation. The CDR3, as DNA: TGTGCCAGCAGCTTAATCGGGCTAGCGGATTACAATGAGCAGTTCTTC. Its protein product is CASSLIGLADYNEQFF.